These T cell receptor beta chains were read from a single sample in a study of T cell repertoires in cytomegalovirus infection. One entry per CDR3 protein, called by TCRdb with MiXCR from the reads. The sample shows some 350,000 distinct CDR3 sequences, approximately 35% of them seen only once. These receptors lack a known antigen. Material: cultured PBMCs, obtained from culture after CMV antigen stimulation. The receptors derive from a human donor in good health (CMV status not recorded). Some clones in this sample may be carry-over from other donors' samples. CDR3s include the opening cysteine and the closing phenylalanine or tryptophan.

TRBV6-1,TRBJ2-1,CASSEDGTSYNEQFF
TRBV12-3/TRBV12-4,TRBJ2-7,CASREQGGGYEQYF
TRBV20-1,TRBJ2-4,CSARGIGGLAGDVENIQYF
TRBV7-6,TRBJ2-1,CASSSSTGMENEQFF
TRBV7-3,TRBJ2-3,CASSLTSGMGTDTQYF
TRBV7-9,TRBJ2-4,CASSQLAEGVSYF
TRBV9,TRBJ2-2,CASSVGGSDYTGELFF
TRBV9,TRBJ1-3,CASAPGGLSGNTIYF
TRBV27,TRBJ1-5,CASSQLGNSNQPQHF
TRBV11-2,TRBJ2-1,CASSFERPEHYYNEQFF
TRBV7-9,TRBJ1-2,CASSLARPTRQISRGYTF
TRBV19,TRBJ2-3,CASSIWGPSDTQYF
TRBV3-1,TRBJ2-5,CASSSPTRRPETQYF
TRBV7-2,TRBJ2-3,CASSPGTYTDTQYF